The clone carrying this TCR beta chain has a single count. This record belongs to a study of T cell repertoires in ileal Crohn's disease. Trimming removed 3 bases at V and 4 bases at J, with 12 bases between. Germline lookup yields CDR1 KGHSH and CDR2 LQKENI. The CDR3 is made up of 15 amino acids. Profiling relied on immunoSEQ multiplex PCR, and the TCRdb table lists in-frame clones only, not all of them. The sample lists approximately 13,000 clones; around 80% were seen once. The time point denotes: neoterminal ileum biopsy at postoperative endoscopy, about 6 months after surgery. This receptor was taken from an adult with Crohn's disease. V is TRBV18 and J is TRBJ2-2, with D perhaps TRBD1 (6 bases). Sequenced material: ileal tissue. The CDR3 DNA sequence: TGTGCCAGCTCACCTCGGACAGAACCCACCGGGGAGCTGTTTTTT. This gives the protein CASSPRTEPTGELFF.